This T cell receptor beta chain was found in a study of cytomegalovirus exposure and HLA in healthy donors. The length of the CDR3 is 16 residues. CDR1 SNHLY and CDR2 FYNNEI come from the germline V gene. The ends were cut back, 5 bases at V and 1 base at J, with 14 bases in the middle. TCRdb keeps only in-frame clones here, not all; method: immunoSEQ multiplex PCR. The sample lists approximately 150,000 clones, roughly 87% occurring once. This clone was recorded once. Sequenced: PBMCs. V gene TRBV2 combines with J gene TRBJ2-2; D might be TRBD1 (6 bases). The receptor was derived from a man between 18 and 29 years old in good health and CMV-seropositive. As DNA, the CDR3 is TGTGCCAGCAGTTTCCGGACAGCATTGAACACCGGGGAGCTGTTTTTT. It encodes CASSFRTALNTGELFF.